This T cell receptor (beta chain) was observed in a study of blood T cell repertoires in COVID-19. Whole-study context: PBMCs, B-cell-depleted T cells, or T cells were the source of the cDNA or gDNA that made up the material.

The germline gives CDR1 LNHDA, CDR2 SQIVND (reference sequence). V was pared by 5 bases and J by 2 bases, with 6 bases of the junction left unmatched. The CDR3 length is 16 residues. Original data processing: The authors estimated nucleated cell counts from reference gene primer amplification. TCRdb keeps only in-frame clones here, not all; method: immunoSEQ multiplex PCR. The V and J calls and the clone size are those of that table, but D and trimming were determined from the DNA. Of about 74,000 clones in the sample, roughly 74% are singletons; the top ten hold 15% to 17%. The chain is built from TRBV19 and TRBJ2-3; 11 nucleotides line up with TRBD2. The receptor comes from a human donor in a cohort sampled during active COVID-19. Input material: peripheral blood. The CDR3 DNA is TGTGCCAGTAGTGTTACTAGCGGGAGTCCCACAGATACGCAGTATTTT. Residues: CASSVTSGSPTDTQYF.